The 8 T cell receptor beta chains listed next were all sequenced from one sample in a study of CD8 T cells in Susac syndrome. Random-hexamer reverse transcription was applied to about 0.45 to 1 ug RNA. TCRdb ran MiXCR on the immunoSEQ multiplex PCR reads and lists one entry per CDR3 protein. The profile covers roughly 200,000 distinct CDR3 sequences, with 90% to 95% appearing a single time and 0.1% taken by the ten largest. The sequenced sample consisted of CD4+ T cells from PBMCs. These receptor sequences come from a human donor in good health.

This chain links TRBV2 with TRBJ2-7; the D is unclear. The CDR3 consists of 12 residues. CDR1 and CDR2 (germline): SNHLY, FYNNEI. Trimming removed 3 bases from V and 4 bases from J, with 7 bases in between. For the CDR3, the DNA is TGTGCCAGCAGTGAGCTCTCTTACGAGCAGTACGTC. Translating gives CASSELSYEQYV.

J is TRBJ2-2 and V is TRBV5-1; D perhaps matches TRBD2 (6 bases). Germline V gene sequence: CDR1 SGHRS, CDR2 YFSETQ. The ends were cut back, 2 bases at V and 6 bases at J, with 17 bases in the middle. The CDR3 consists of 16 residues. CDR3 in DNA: TGCGCCAGCAGCTTATTGGGGGACTTATCTTCCGGGGAGCTGTTTTTT. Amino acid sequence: CASSLLGDLSSGELFF.

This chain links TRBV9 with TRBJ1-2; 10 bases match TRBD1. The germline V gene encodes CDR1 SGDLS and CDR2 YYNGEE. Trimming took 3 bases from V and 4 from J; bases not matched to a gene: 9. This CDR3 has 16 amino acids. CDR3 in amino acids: CASSESRTGGGYGYTF. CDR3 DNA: TGTGCCAGCAGCGAGTCCCGGACAGGGGGAGGCTATGGCTACACCTTC.

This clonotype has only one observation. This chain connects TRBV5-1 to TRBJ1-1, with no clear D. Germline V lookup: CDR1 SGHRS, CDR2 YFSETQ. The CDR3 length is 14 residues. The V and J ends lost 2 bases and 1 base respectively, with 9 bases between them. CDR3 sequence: CASSFVGENTEAFF. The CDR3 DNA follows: TGCGCCAGCAGCTTCGTAGGAGAGAACACTGAAGCTTTCTTT. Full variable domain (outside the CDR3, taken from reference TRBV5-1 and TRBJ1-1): KAGVTQTPRYLIKTRGQQVTLSCSPISGHRSVSWYQQTPGQGLQFLFEYFSETQRNKGNFPGRFSGRQFSNSRSEMNVSTLELGDSALYLCASSFVGENTEAFFGQGTRLTVV.

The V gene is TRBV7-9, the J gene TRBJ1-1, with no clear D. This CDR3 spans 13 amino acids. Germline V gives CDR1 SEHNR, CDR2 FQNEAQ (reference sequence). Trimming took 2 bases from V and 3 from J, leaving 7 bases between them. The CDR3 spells CASSLQAHTEAFF. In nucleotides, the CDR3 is TGTGCCAGCAGCTTACAGGCTCACACTGAAGCTTTCTTT.

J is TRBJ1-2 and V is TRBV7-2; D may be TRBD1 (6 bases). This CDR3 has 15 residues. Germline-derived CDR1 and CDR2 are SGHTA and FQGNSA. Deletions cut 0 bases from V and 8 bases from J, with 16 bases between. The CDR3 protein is CASSLAATGSRGYTF. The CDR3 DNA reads TGTGCCAGCAGCTTAGCCGCTACAGGGTCCAGAGGCTACACCTTC.

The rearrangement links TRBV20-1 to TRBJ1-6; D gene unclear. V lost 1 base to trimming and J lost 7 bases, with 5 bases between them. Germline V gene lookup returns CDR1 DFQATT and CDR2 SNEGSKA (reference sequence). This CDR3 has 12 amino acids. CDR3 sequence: CSARVANSPLHF. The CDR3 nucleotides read TGCAGTGCTAGAGTGGCGAATTCACCCCTCCACTTT.

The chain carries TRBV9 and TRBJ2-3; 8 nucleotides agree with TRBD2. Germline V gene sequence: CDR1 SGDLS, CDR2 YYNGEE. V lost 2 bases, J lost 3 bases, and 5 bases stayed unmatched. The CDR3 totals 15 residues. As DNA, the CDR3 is TGTGCCAGCAGCGTCGGGGGGGCCTATACAGATACGCAGTATTTT. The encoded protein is CASSVGGAYTDTQYF.